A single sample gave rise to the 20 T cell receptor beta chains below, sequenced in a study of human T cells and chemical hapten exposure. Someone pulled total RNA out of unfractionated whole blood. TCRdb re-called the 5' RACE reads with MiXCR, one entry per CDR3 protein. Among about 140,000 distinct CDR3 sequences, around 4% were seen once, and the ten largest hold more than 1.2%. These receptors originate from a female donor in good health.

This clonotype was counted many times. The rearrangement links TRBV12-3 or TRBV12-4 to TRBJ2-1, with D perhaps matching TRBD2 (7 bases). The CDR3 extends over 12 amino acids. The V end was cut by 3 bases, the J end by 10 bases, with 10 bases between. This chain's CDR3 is CASSLAGAEQFF. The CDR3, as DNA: TGTGCCAGCAGTTTGGCGGGGGCCGAGCAGTTCTTC.

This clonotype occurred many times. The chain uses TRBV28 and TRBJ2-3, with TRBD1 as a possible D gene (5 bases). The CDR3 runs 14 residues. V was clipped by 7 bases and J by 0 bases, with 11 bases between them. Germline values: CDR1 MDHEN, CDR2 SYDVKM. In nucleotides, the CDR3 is TGTGCCAGCATTGGGCAGGGCAGCACAGATACGCAGTATTTT. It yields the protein CASIGQGSTDTQYF.

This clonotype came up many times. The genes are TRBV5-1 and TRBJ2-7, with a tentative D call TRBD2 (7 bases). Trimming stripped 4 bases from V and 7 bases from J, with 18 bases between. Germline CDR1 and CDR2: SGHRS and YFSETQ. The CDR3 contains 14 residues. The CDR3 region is CASSGDGGPGEQYF. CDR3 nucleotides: TGCGCCAGCAGCGGAGACGGGGGGCCTGGGGAGCAGTACTTC.

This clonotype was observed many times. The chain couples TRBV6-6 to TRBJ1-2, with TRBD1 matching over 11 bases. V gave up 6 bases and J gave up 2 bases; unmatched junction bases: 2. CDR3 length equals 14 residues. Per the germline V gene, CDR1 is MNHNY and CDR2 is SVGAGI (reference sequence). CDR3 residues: CASRGTGGNYGYTF. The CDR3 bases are TGTGCCAGCAGGGGGACAGGGGGAAACTATGGCTACACCTTC.

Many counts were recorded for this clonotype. CDR3 residues: CASSLGATLANQPQHF. The CDR3 coding sequence is TGTGCCAGCAGTTTGGGGGCGACTTTGGCTAATCAGCCCCAGCATTTT. The rearrangement joins TRBV7-2 to TRBJ1-5; tentative D call: TRBD1 (6 bases). V was pared by 6 bases and J by 4 bases, with 19 bases between. Germline assignment: CDR1 SGHTA and CDR2 FQGNSA. CDR3 length equals 16 residues.

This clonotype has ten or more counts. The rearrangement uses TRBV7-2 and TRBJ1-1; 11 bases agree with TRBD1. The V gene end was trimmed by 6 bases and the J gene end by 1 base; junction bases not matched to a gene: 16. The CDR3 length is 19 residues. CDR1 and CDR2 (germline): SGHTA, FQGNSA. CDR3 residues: CASRTGTGGSLWGNTEAFF. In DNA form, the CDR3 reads TGTGCCAGCAGGACCGGGACAGGGGGTTCGTTGTGGGGGAACACTGAAGCTTTCTTT.

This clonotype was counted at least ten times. CDR3 bases: TGCAGTGCTAAGACAGGACCCTATGGCTACACCTTC. It codes for CSAKTGPYGYTF. This rearrangement joins TRBV20-1 to TRBJ1-2, with a tentative D call TRBD1 (6 bases). In germline, CDR1 is DFQATT, CDR2 SNEGSKA (reference sequence). V lost 4 bases and J lost 4, with 10 bases in between. The CDR3 length is 12 residues.

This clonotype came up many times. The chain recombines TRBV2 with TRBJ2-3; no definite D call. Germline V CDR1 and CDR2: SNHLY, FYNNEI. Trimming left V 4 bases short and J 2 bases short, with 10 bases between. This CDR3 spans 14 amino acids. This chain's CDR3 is CASSGEVYTDTQYF. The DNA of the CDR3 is TGTGCCAGCAGTGGAGAGGTCTACACAGATACGCAGTATTTT.

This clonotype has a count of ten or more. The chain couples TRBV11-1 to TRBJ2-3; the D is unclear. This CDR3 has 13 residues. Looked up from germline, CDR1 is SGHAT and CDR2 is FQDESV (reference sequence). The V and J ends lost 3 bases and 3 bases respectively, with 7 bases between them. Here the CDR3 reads CASSFFLTDTQYF. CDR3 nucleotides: TGTGCCAGCAGCTTCTTCCTGACAGATACGCAGTATTTT. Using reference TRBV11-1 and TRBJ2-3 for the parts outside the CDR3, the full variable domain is EAEVAQSPRYKITEKSQAVAFWCDPISGHATLYWYRQILGQGPELLVQFQDESVVDDSQLPKDRFSAERLKGVDSTLKIQPAELGDSAMYLCASSFFLTDTQYFGPGTRLTVL.

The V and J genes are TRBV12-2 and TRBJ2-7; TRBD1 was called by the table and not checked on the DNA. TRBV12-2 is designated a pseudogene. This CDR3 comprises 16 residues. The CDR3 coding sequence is TGTGCAAGTCGACAAACGGGACACCTGGACCCCTACGAGCAGTACTTC. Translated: CASRQTGHLDPYEQYF.

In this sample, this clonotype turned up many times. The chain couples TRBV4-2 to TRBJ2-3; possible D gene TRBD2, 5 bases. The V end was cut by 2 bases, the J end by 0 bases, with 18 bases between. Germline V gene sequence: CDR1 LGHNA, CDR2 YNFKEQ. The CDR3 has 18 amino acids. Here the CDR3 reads CASSQKGERWASTDTQYF. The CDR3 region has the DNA TGTGCCAGCAGCCAAAAGGGCGAGCGGTGGGCAAGCACAGATACGCAGTATTTT.

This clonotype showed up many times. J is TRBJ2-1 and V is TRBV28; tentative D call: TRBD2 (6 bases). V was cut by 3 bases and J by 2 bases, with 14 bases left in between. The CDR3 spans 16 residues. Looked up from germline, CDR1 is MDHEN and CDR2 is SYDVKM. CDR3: CASSFWRGHPYNEQFF. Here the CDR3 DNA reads TGTGCCAGCAGTTTTTGGCGGGGTCACCCCTACAATGAGCAGTTCTTC. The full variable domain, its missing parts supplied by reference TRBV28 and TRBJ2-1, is DVKVTQSSRYLVKRTGEKVFLECVQDMDHENMFWYRQDPGLGLRLIYFSYDVKMKEKGDIPEGYSVSREKKERFSLILESASTNQTSMYLCASSFWRGHPYNEQFFGPGTRLTVL.

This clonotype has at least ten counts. The CDR3 nucleotides are TGCAGTGCTCCAGACGGCGGAGAAAGTCTCTATGGCTACACCTTC. Translated: CSAPDGGESLYGYTF. The chain uses TRBV20-1 and TRBJ1-2; D remains ambiguous. Trimming shortened V by 5 bases and J by 4 bases, and 20 bases separated the two germline ends. CDR1 is DFQATT, CDR2 SNEGSKA, per germline (reference sequence). The CDR3 contains 15 residues.

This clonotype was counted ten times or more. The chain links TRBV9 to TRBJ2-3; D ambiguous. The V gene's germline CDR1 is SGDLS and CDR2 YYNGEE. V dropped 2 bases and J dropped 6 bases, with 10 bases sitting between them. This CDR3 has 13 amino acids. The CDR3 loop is CASSVSKSDTQYF. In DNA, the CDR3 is TGTGCCAGCAGCGTTTCAAAATCGGATACGCAGTATTTT.

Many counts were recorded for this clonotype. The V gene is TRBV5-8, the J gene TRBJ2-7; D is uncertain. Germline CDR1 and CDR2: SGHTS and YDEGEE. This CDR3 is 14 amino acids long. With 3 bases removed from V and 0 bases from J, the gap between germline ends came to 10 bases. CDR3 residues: CASSSWTDSYEQYF. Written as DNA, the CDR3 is TGTGCCAGCAGCTCATGGACGGACTCCTACGAGCAGTACTTC.

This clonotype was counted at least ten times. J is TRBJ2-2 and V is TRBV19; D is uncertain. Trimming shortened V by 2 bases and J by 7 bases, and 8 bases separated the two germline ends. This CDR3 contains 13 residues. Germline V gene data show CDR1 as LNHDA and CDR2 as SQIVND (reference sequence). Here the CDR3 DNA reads TGTGCCAGTAGTATATTGGGCTACGGGGAGCTGTTTTTT. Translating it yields CASSILGYGELFF. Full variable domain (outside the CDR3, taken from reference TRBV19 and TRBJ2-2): DGGITQSPKYLFRKEGQNVTLSCEQNLNHDAMYWYRQDPGQGLRLIYYSQIVNDFQKGDIAEGYSVSREKKESFPLTVTSAQKNPTAFYLCASSILGYGELFFGEGSRLTVL.

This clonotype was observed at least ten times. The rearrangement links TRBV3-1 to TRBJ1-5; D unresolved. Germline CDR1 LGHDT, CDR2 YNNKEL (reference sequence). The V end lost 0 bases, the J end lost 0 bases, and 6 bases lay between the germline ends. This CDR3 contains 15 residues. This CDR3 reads CASSQEVYSNQPQHF. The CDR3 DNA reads TGTGCCAGCAGCCAAGAAGTGTATAGCAATCAGCCCCAGCATTTT.

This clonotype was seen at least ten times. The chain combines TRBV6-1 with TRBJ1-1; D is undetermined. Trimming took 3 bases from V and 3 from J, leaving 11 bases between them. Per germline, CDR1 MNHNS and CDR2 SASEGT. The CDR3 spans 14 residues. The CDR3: CASSDFNPDTEAFF. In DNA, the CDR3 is TGTGCCAGCAGTGATTTTAACCCGGACACTGAAGCTTTCTTT.

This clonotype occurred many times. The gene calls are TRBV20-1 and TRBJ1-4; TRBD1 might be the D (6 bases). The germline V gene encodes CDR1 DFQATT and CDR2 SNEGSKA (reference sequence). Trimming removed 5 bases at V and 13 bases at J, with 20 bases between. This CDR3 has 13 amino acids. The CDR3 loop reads CSAGGRRRGPLFF. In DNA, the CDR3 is TGCAGTGCTGGGGGGCGGCGAAGGGGTCCACTGTTTTTT.

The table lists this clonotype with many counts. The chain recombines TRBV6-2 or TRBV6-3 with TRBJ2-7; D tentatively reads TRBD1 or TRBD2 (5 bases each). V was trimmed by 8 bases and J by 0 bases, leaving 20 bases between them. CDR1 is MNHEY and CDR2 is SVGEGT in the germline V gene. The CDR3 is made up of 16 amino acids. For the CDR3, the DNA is TGTGCCAGCTCGAAGTTTAGGGACGGTTCCTCCTACGAGCAGTACTTC. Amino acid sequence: CASSKFRDGSSYEQYF.